The next 28 T cell receptor beta chains were all read from a single sample in a study of T-cell memory formation after mild COVID-19. TCRdb fed the 5' RACE reads into MiXCR, producing one record per CDR3 protein. The sample holds roughly 89,000 distinct CDR3 sequences; approximately 13% are singletons and the top ten take 25% to 35%. Sequences were obtained from PBMCs or a T cell subset sorted from them (not recorded which). These receptors were obtained from an adult woman who had mild COVID-19 (a few samples of this study predate the infection). Cell type and time point are not known.

This clonotype was recorded many times. Written as DNA, the CDR3 is TGTGCCAGCAGTTTGGTGGAGACCCAGTACTTC. It translates to CASSLVETQYF. This chain joins TRBV12-3 or TRBV12-4 and TRBJ2-5; D not resolved. This CDR3 is built from 11 residues. Trimming left V 3 bases short and J 5 bases short, with 4 bases between.

The chain joins TRBV10-3 to TRBJ2-7; D remains ambiguous. Deletions cut 4 bases from V and 2 bases from J, with 12 bases between. The CDR3 spans 14 residues. Germline loops: CDR1 ENHRY, CDR2 SYGVKD. The CDR3 is CAISASGPPYEQYF. CDR3 coding DNA: TGTGCCATCAGTGCTTCCGGGCCCCCCTACGAGCAGTACTTC.

This clonotype was counted only a few times. The rearrangement links TRBV12-3 or TRBV12-4 to TRBJ2-1; TRBD2 matches 7 bases. CDR3 length: 15 residues. The ends lost 3 bases at V and 3 bases at J; junction bases unmatched: 5. As DNA, the CDR3 is TGTGCCAGCAGTTTGGGCCCGGGGGGCTACAATGAGCAGTTCTTC. This translates into CASSLGPGGYNEQFF.

The rearrangement uses TRBV6-5 and TRBJ2-4; no clear D. This CDR3 comprises 15 residues. Germline CDR1 MNHEY, CDR2 SVGAGI. V shed 4 bases and J shed 4 bases, with 14 bases lying between them. CDR3 protein: CASSSPRQGKNIQYF. The CDR3 DNA reads as TGTGCCAGCAGTTCCCCTAGGCAAGGGAAAAACATTCAGTACTTC.

Many counts were recorded for this clonotype. The chain couples TRBV7-9 to TRBJ2-3; D is unresolved. CDR3 size: 12 residues. Trimming took off 6 bases at V and 6 bases at J, with 10 bases between the two ends. Germline CDR1 reads SEHNR; CDR2 reads FQNEAQ (reference sequence). Written as DNA, the CDR3 is TGTGCCAGCAGACCGAGTAGGGATACGCAGTATTTT. Translating gives CASRPSRDTQYF.

The table lists this clonotype with a few counts. CDR3 DNA sequence: TGTGCCAGCAGACGCACAGATACGCAGTATTTT. Translation gives CASRRTDTQYF. The J gene is TRBJ2-3, the V gene TRBV2; D uncertain. V lost 6 bases and J lost 1, with 2 bases in between. This CDR3 is 11 amino acids long. Germline values: CDR1 SNHLY, CDR2 FYNNEI.

A few counts support this clonotype. This chain links TRBV4-3 with TRBJ2-7, with 9 nucleotides matching TRBD2. CDR1 is LGHNA and CDR2 is YSLEER in the germline V gene. There are 15 residues in the CDR3. After removal of 0 bases from V and 3 bases from J, the junction contained 3 bases not matched to a gene. DNA for the CDR3: TGCGCCAGCAGCCAAGATGAGACTAGCGGCTACGAGCAGTACTTC. Translation: CASSQDETSGYEQYF.

This clonotype was counted only a few times. The chain couples TRBV12-3 or TRBV12-4 to TRBJ1-5; D is unclear. Trimming cost V 1 base and J 5 bases, with 9 bases left between them. This CDR3 has 14 amino acids. For the CDR3, the DNA is TGTGCCAGCAGTTTAGGCAGGATAGATCAGCCCCAGCATTTT. It translates to CASSLGRIDQPQHF.

This chain uses TRBV12-3 or TRBV12-4 with TRBJ2-7; 8 bases map to TRBD1. The V and J ends lost 6 bases and 5 bases, in that order; junction bases with no gene match: 9. CDR3 length: 14 amino acids. The CDR3 is CASSPAGQGHEQYF. The DNA of the CDR3 is TGTGCCAGCAGCCCCGCCGGACAGGGCCACGAGCAGTACTTC.

This clonotype was observed a few times. The chain links TRBV6-5 to TRBJ2-1, with D tentatively TRBD1 (6 bases). The CDR3 covers 15 residues. Germline V gives CDR1 MNHEY, CDR2 SVGAGI. V was cut by 5 bases and J by 0 bases, with 11 bases left in between. This CDR3 reads CASSLTGSSYNEQFF. CDR3 DNA: TGTGCCAGCAGTCTAACAGGGAGCTCCTACAATGAGCAGTTCTTC.

The chain employs TRBV5-1 and TRBJ1-2, with TRBD1 matching over 11 bases. Germline trimming cut 1 base from V and 13 bases from J; bases unmatched to any gene: 12. The CDR3 loop spans 15 amino acids. Germline V lookup: CDR1 SGHRS, CDR2 YFSETQ. The CDR3 coding sequence is TGCGCCAGCAGCTTGTCCCCCGGACAGGGGGCCCTTCTCACCTTC. Translating gives CASSLSPGQGALLTF.

Here the CDR3 reads CATSDLGLAGVDEQFF. In DNA, the CDR3 is TGTGCCACCAGTGATTTGGGTCTAGCGGGAGTAGATGAGCAGTTCTTC. The chain links TRBV24-1 to TRBJ2-1; TRBD2 agrees at 10 bases. This CDR3 region has 16 residues. V was clipped by 0 bases and J by 8 bases; unmatched bases: 6. The germline CDR1 and CDR2 sequences are KGHDR and SFDVKD.

This clonotype occurred a few times. The chain couples TRBV4-2 to TRBJ2-1; 7 nucleotides agree with TRBD1. Germline assignment: CDR1 LGHNA and CDR2 YNFKEQ. V shed 4 bases and J 2 bases; nucleotides not matched to a gene: 5. This CDR3 spans 15 amino acids. CDR3 sequence reads: CASSPSGTAYNEQFF. The CDR3 region has the DNA TGTGCCAGCAGCCCGTCTGGGACAGCCTACAATGAGCAGTTCTTC.

This clonotype turned up a few times. The V gene is TRBV12-3 or TRBV12-4, the J gene TRBJ2-1; 7 nucleotides match TRBD1. The CDR3 has 12 amino acids. After removal of 7 bases from V and 7 bases from J, the junction contained 4 bases not matched to a gene. The CDR3 is CASTRGQNEQFF. CDR3 nucleotide sequence: TGTGCCAGCACCCGGGGACAGAATGAGCAGTTCTTC.

This clonotype was picked up a small number of times. The chain recombines TRBV7-9 with TRBJ2-1; 7 bases are shared with TRBD2. Germline trimming cut 1 base from V and 7 bases from J; bases unmatched to any gene: 7. Per germline, CDR1 SEHNR and CDR2 FQNEAQ (reference sequence). The CDR3 loop spans 15 amino acids. The CDR3 DNA is TGTGCCAGCAGCTTAGTCGGGGGGTATGGGAATGAGCAGTTCTTC. Translation gives CASSLVGGYGNEQFF.

This chain links TRBV19 with TRBJ2-5; D gene ambiguous. This CDR3 is built from 14 residues. The germline V and J ends were trimmed by 3 bases and 2 bases, with 10 bases remaining between them. The V gene's germline CDR1 is LNHDA and CDR2 SQIVND (reference sequence). As DNA, the CDR3 is TGTGCCAGTAGTATGAGAAGCTTGCAAGAGACCCAGTACTTC. Translation: CASSMRSLQETQYF.

This clonotype occurred many times. V is TRBV21-1 and J is TRBJ2-7; TRBD1, as called in the table, went unchecked against the DNA. TRBV21-1 has pseudogene status. The CDR3 runs 18 residues. The CDR3 nucleotides read TGTGCCAGCAGCAAATTGCTGGCGACGGGGACGGGTTCCTACGAGCAGTACTTC. Protein: CASSKLLATGTGSYEQYF.

The CDR3 protein is CSALGEVYEQYF. The DNA of the CDR3 is TGCAGCGCCTTAGGGGAGGTCTACGAGCAGTACTTC. The chain couples TRBV29-1 to TRBJ2-7; D might be TRBD2 (6 bases). The germline CDR1 and CDR2 sequences are SQVTM and ANQGSEA. There are 12 residues in the CDR3. V lost 7 bases and J 3 bases, leaving 13 bases between the germline ends.

V usage is TRBV20-1 and J usage is TRBJ2-5, with D perhaps TRBD1 or TRBD2 (5 bases each). The CDR3 totals 16 residues. V lost 0 bases to trimming and J lost 7 bases, with 21 bases between them. Germline-derived CDR1 and CDR2 are DFQATT and SNEGSKA (reference sequence). Here the CDR3 reads CSARDLGLAPAGTQYF. The CDR3 nucleotides are TGCAGTGCTAGAGATTTGGGGCTAGCTCCCGCGGGGACCCAGTACTTC.

A few counts support this clonotype. The chain recombines TRBV7-9 with TRBJ2-3; D perhaps matches TRBD1 (7 bases). The germline V gene has CDR1 SEHNR and CDR2 FQNEAQ (reference sequence). This CDR3 is 15 amino acids long. The V end was cut by 4 bases, the J end by 0 bases, with 11 bases between. CDR3: CASSSGGPSTDTQYF. The CDR3 DNA reads TGTGCCAGCAGCTCAGGGGGGCCTAGCACAGATACGCAGTATTTT.

This clonotype was seen only a few times. V gene TRBV30 combines with J gene TRBJ2-3, with D possibly being TRBD2 (5 bases). The CDR3 contains 14 residues. With 3 bases removed from V and 5 bases from J, the gap between germline ends came to 15 bases. From germline, CDR1 is GTSNPN and CDR2 SVGIG (reference sequence). CDR3 DNA sequence: TGTGCCTGGAGCGGACTTACCCGTCAAGATACGCAGTATTTT. Encoded protein: CAWSGLTRQDTQYF.

The rearrangement joins TRBV6-1 to TRBJ2-7, with D hard to call. The ends were cut back, 7 bases at V and 5 bases at J, with 6 bases in the middle. Germline V gene data show CDR1 as MNHNS and CDR2 as SASEGT. The CDR3 is 10 amino acids. The CDR3 protein is CASKKNEQYF. In DNA form, the CDR3 reads TGTGCCAGCAAGAAGAACGAGCAGTACTTC.

A single count supports this clonotype. The chain links TRBV30 to TRBJ2-7; 9 bases map to TRBD1. This CDR3 contains 14 residues. The junction had 8 bases not matched to a gene; V was cut back by 5 bases and J by 3 bases. Germline CDR1 and CDR2: GTSNPN and SVGIG (reference sequence). The CDR3 DNA is TGTGCCTGGTCGAGCGGGACAGGGTTCTACGAGCAGTACTTC. Protein sequence: CAWSSGTGFYEQYF.

This clonotype was detected many times. The J gene is TRBJ1-5, the V gene TRBV20-1; TRBD1 is a possible D gene (6 bases). CDR3 length: 15 amino acids. The V gene's germline CDR1 is DFQATT and CDR2 SNEGSKA (reference sequence). V lost 1 base and J 3 bases, leaving 13 bases between the germline ends. The CDR3 region has the DNA TGCAGTGCTAGAGTCCAGGGGCTAAACAATCAGCCCCAGCATTTT. Its protein is CSARVQGLNNQPQHF.

J is TRBJ2-1 and V is TRBV9; 8 positions match TRBD2. With 3 bases clipped from V and 7 bases from J, the junction kept 18 bases outside the gene matches. This CDR3 is 18 amino acids long. CDR1 is SGDLS, CDR2 YYNGEE, per germline. CDR3 protein: CASSADPGWAGGTNEQFF. Here the CDR3 DNA reads TGTGCCAGCAGCGCCGATCCGGGTTGGGCGGGAGGAACGAATGAGCAGTTCTTC.

This clonotype was counted between two and nine times. This chain connects TRBV11-2 to TRBJ2-1; 10 bases are a match to TRBD2. In germline, CDR1 is SGHAT, CDR2 FQNNGV. The CDR3 has 18 residues. After removal of 5 bases from V and 3 bases from J, the junction contained 13 bases not matched to a gene. The CDR3 loop is CASSGWASGGPNYNEQFF. CDR3 sequence (DNA): TGTGCCAGCAGCGGGTGGGCTAGCGGGGGCCCAAACTACAATGAGCAGTTCTTC. Full variable domain (outside the CDR3, taken from reference TRBV11-2 and TRBJ2-1): EAGVAQSPRYKIIEKRQSVAFWCNPISGHATLYWYQQILGQGPKLLIQFQNNGVVDDSQLPKDRFSAERLKGVDSTLKIQPAKLEDSAVYLCASSGWASGGPNYNEQFFGPGTRLTVL.

The chain combines TRBV4-1 with TRBJ2-5; 8 bases are shared with TRBD1. The CDR3 runs 17 residues. Looked up from germline, CDR1 is MGHRA and CDR2 is YSYEKL. The ends lost 3 bases at V and 5 bases at J; junction bases unmatched: 14. Here the CDR3 DNA reads TGCGCCAGCAGCCATGCCGGGACAGGATTATCAACGGAGACCCAGTACTTC. Translating gives CASSHAGTGLSTETQYF.

The chain uses TRBV9 and TRBJ1-5, with 7 positions matching TRBD1. J lost 4 bases, V lost 4 bases, and 8 bases had no gene match. The CDR3 is made up of 15 amino acids. Germline V lookup: CDR1 SGDLS, CDR2 YYNGEE. The CDR3 loop is CASSLTGTDNQPQHF. Written as DNA, the CDR3 is TGTGCCAGCAGCTTGACCGGGACAGATAATCAGCCCCAGCATTTT.